This TCR beta chain was sequenced during a study of CD8 T cells in ankylosing spondylitis. Study-wide results and limits: Earlier literature documents some of the motif variants in reactive arthritis synovial fluid and blood. Reported data indicate significant enrichment of disease-linked clones within matched ankylosing spondylitis synovial fluid. Peripheral blood held disease-linked clones only at relatively low frequency, and these were CD8+. Ankylosing spondylitis blood appeared to carry a characteristic TCR beta motif of roughly 8 highly homologous variants.

The table lists this clonotype with many counts. Its specificity is unknown. In making TCR beta libraries, quantitative 5'-RACE with molecular barcodes was used. TCRdb re-analysed the 5' RACE reads in MiXCR, keeping a single row per CDR3 protein. The data contain 450,000 to 550,000 distinct CDR3 sequences, approximately 5.3% of them singletons. The clonotype was recovered from a male donor with ankylosing spondylitis. Sample: blood, either unsorted or a sorted T cell fraction (not recorded which).

This CDR3 reads CSVDRGPGTDTQYF. The CDR3 DNA is TGCAGCGTTGACAGGGGGCCGGGGACAGATACGCAGTATTTT. The J gene is TRBJ2-3, the V gene TRBV29-1, with 8 bases fitting TRBD1. The CDR3 has 14 amino acids. In germline, CDR1 is SQVTM, CDR2 ANQGSEA. The trim removed 3 bases at V and 3 bases at J, leaving 5 bases unmatched.